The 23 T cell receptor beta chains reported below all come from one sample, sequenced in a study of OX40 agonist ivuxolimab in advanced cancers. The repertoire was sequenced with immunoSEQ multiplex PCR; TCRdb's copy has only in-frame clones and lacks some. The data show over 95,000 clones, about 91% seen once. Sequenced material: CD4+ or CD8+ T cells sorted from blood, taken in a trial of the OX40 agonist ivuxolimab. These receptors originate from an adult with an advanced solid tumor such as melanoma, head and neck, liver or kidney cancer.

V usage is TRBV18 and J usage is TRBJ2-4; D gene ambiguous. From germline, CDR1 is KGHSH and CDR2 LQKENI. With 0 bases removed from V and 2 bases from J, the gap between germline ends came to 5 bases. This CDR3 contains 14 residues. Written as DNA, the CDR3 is TGTGCCAGCTCACCACCGGAAACCAAAAACATTCAGTACTTC. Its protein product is CASSPPETKNIQYF.

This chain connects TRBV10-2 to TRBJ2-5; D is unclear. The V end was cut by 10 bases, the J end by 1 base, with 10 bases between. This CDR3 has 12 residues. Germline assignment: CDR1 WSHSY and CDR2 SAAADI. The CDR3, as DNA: TGCGCCACCCGGGCCAGCCAAGAGACCCAGTACTTC. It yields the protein CATRASQETQYF.

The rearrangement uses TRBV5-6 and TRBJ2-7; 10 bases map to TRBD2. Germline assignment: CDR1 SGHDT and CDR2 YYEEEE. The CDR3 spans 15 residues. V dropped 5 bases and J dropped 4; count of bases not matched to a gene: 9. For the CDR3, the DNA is TGTGCCAGCAGATGGACTAGCGGAAATATTTACGAGCAGTACTTC. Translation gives CASRWTSGNIYEQYF.

The CDR3 reads CASSYSGAVEQYF. CDR3 nucleotides: TGTGCCAGCAGTTACTCGGGAGCGGTCGAGCAGTACTTC. The chain couples TRBV6-6 to TRBJ2-7, with a weak D call TRBD2 (5 bases). Trimming stripped 0 bases from V and 6 bases from J, with 9 bases between. The CDR3 spans 13 residues. The germline CDR1 and CDR2 sequences are MNHNY and SVGAGI (reference sequence).

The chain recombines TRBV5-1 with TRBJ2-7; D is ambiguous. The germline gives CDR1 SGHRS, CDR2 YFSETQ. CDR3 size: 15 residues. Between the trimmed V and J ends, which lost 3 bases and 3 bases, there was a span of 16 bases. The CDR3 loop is CASSSIESFGYEQYF. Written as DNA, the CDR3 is TGCGCCAGCAGCTCCATTGAGAGCTTCGGCTACGAGCAGTACTTC.

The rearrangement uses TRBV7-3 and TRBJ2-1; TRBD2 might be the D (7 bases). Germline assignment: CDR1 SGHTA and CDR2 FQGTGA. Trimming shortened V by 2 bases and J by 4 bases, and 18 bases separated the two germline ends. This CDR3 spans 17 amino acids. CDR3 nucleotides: TGTGCCAGCAGCTTAGAGGGGGGGCTGGCCCCGTACAATGAGCAGTTCTTC. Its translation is CASSLEGGLAPYNEQFF.

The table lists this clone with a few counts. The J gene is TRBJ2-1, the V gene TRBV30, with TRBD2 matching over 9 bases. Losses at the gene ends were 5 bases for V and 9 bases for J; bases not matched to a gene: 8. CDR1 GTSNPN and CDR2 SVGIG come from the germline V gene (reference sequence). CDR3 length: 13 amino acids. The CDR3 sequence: CAWGLAIVSEQFF. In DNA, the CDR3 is TGTGCCTGGGGACTAGCGATCGTAAGTGAGCAGTTCTTC.

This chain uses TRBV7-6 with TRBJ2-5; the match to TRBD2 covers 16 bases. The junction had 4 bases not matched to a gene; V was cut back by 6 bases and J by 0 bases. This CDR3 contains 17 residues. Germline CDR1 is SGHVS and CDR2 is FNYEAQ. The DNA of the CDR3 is TGTGCCAGCAGTCCGGGACTAGCGGGAGGGTACCAAGAGACCCAGTACTTC. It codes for CASSPGLAGGYQETQYF.

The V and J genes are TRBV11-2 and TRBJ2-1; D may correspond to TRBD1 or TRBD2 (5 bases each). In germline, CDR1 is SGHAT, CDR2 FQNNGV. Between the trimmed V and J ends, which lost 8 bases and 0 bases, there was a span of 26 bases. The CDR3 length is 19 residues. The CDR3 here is CASAFRDPIMASSYNEQFF. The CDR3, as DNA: TGTGCCAGCGCCTTCCGGGACCCTATTATGGCGAGCTCCTACAATGAGCAGTTCTTC.

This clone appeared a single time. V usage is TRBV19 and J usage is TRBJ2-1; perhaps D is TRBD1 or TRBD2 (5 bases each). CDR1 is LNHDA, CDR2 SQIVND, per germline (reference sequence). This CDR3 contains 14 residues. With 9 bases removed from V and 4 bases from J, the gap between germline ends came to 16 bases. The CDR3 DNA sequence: TGTGCCAGCTGCCGGGACCCCCGGTACAATGAGCAGTTCTTC. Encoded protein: CASCRDPRYNEQFF.

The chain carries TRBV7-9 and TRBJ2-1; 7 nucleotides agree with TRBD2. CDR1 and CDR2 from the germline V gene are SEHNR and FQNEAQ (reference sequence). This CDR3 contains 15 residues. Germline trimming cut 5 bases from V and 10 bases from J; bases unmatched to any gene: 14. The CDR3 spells CASSPKRDPILEQFF. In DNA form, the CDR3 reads TGTGCCAGCAGCCCGAAGCGGGACCCCATTTTGGAGCAGTTCTTC.

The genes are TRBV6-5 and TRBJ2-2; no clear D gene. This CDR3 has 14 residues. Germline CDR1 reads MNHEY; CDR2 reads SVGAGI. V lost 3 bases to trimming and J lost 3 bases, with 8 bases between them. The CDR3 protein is CASSYLQHTGELFF. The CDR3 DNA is TGTGCCAGCAGTTATCTTCAGCACACCGGGGAGCTGTTTTTT.

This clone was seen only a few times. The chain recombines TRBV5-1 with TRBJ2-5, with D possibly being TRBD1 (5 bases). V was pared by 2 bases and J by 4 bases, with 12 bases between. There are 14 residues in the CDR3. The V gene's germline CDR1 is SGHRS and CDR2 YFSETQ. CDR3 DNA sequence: TGCGCCAGCAGCTTAAACGGACAAGTAGAGACCCAGTACTTC. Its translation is CASSLNGQVETQYF.

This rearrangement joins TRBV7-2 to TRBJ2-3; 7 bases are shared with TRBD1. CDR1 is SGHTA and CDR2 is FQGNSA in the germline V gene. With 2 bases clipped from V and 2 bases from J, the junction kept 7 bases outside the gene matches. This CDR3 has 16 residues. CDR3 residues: CASSLKGTVPTDTQYF. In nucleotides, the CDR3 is TGTGCCAGCAGCTTAAAGGGGACAGTTCCCACAGATACGCAGTATTTT. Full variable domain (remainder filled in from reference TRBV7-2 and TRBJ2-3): GAGVSQSPSNKVTEKGKDVELRCDPISGHTALYWYRQSLGQGLEFLIYFQGNSAPDKSGLPSDRFSAERTGGSVSTLTIQRTQQEDSAVYLCASSLKGTVPTDTQYFGPGTRLTVL.

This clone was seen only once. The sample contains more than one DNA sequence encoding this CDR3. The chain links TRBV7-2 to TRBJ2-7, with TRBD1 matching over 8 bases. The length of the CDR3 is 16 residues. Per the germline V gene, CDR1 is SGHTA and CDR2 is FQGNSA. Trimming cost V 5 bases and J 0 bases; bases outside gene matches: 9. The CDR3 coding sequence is TGTGCCAGCAGCGCAACCTCCGGGACAGGCTCCTACGAGCAGTACTTC. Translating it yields CASSATSGTGSYEQYF.

The CDR3 coding sequence is TGTGCCAGCCGTAGAAGCTCTGGGGCCAACGTCCTGACTTTC. Translating it yields CASRRSSGANVLTF. The chain carries TRBV28 and TRBJ2-6; the D is unclear. The length of the CDR3 is 14 residues. V dropped 8 bases and J dropped 0 bases, with 8 bases sitting between them. From germline, CDR1 is MDHEN and CDR2 SYDVKM.

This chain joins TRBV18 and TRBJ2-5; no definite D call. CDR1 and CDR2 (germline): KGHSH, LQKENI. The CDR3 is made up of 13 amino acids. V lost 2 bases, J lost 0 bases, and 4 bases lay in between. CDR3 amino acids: CASSPSHQETQYF. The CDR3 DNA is TGTGCCAGCTCACCAAGCCACCAAGAGACCCAGTACTTC.

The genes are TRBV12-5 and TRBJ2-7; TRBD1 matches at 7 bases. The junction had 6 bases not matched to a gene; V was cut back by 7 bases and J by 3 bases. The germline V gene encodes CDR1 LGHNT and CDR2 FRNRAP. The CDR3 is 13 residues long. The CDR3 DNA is TGTGCTAGTGTCCCCCGGGACAGCTACGAGCAGTACTTC. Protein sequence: CASVPRDSYEQYF.

CDR3 sequence (DNA): TGTGCCAGCAGCGTAGGTATAGGGATCGCTGAAGCTTTCTTT. Translating it yields CASSVGIGIAEAFF. J is TRBJ1-1 and V is TRBV9, with D hard to call. The V gene's germline CDR1 is SGDLS and CDR2 YYNGEE. V was cut by 0 bases and J by 6 bases, with 12 bases left in between. The CDR3 contains 14 residues.

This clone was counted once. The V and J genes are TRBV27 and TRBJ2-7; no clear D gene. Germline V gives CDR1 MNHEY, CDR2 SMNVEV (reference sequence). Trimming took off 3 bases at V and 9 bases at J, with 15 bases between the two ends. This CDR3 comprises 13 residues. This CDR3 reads CASSFSYTTVQYF. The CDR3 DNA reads TGTGCCAGCAGTTTTTCCTATACTACGGTGCAGTACTTC.

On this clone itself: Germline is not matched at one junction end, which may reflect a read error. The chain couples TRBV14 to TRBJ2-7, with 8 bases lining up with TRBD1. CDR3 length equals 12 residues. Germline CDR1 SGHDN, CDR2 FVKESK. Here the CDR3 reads CASSQAGGYSIF. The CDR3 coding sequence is TGTGCCAGCAGCCAGGCAGGGGGCTACAGCATCTTC.

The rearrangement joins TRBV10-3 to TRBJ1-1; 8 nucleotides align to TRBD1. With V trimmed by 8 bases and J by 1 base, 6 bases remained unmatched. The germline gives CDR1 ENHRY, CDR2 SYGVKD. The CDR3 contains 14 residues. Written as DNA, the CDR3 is TGTGCCATCGCTCGGGACAGGACGAACACTGAAGCTTTCTTT. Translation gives CAIARDRTNTEAFF.

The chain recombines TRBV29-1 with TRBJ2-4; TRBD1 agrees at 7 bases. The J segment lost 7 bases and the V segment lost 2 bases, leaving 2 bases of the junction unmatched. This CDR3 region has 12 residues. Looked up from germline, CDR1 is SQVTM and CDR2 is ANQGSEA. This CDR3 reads CSVESQGNIQYF. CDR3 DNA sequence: TGCAGCGTTGAATCACAGGGGAACATTCAGTACTTC.